This T cell receptor (beta chain) is drawn from a study of blood T cells in healthy people across ages. Sample-barcoded 5' priming and a J-beta primer mix drove a second PCR of roughly 6 to 12 cycles. MiXCR, applied by TCRdb to the 5' RACE reads, yields one record per CDR3 protein. The table lists roughly 1,300,000 distinct CDR3 sequences, roughly 59% of them singletons. V lost 0 bases and J lost 5, with 7 bases in between. CDR1 is MNHEY, CDR2 SVGAGI, per germline. The CDR3 sequence is 13 residues long. The chain is built from TRBV6-5 and TRBJ2-5; the D is unclear. The TCR originated in a man aged 18 to 30 in good health. Sequences were obtained from blood. The chain's CDR3 is CASSYSGWETQYF. The CDR3 coding sequence is TGTGCCAGCAGTTACTCGGGTTGGGAGACCCAGTACTTC.